The 22 T cell receptor beta chains given below trace back to one sample, sequenced in a study of blood T cell repertoires in COVID-19. Only in-frame clones appear in the TCRdb table, and some are missing; sequencing was by immunoSEQ multiplex PCR. The data contain around 67,000 clones, roughly 87% of them singletons. Sequencing used peripheral blood. These receptors originate from a woman of 80 years or more with acute or convalescent COVID-19.

The rearrangement uses TRBV28 and TRBJ1-4; TRBD1 is a possible D gene (5 bases). The CDR3 is 13 residues long. Germline-derived CDR1 and CDR2 are MDHEN and SYDVKM. Trimming shortened V by 7 bases and J by 7 bases, and 13 bases separated the two germline ends. CDR3 sequence (DNA): TGTGCCAGCATTGAGGGCGGGACTGAAAAACTGTTTTTT. Translating it yields CASIEGGTEKLFF.

This chain connects TRBV15 to TRBJ1-1; D might be TRBD1 (5 bases). The CDR3 has 16 residues. Per germline, CDR1 LNHNV and CDR2 YYDKDF (reference sequence). V lost 0 bases and J 4 bases, leaving 15 bases between the germline ends. CDR3 sequence (DNA): TGTGCCACCAGCAGAGATTTCGGGACTCTCAGCACTGAAGCTTTCTTT. It encodes CATSRDFGTLSTEAFF.

V and J are TRBV24-1 and TRBJ1-5; no clear D gene. CDR1 and CDR2 from the germline V gene are KGHDR and SFDVKD. Trimming left V 5 bases short and J 4 bases short, with 11 bases between. The CDR3 length is 14 residues. The CDR3 sequence is CATSGPGKNQPQHF. The CDR3 DNA reads as TGTGCCACCAGTGGACCGGGAAAGAATCAGCCCCAGCATTTT.

V is TRBV29-1 and J is TRBJ1-2; the D gene is possibly TRBD1 (6 bases). CDR1 is SQVTM and CDR2 is ANQGSEA in the germline V gene. The CDR3 length is 11 residues. The V end lost 7 bases, the J end lost 4 bases, and 10 bases lay between the germline ends. The CDR3 loop reads CSAEDSYGYTF. The CDR3 coding sequence is TGCAGCGCCGAGGACAGCTATGGCTACACCTTC.

The V gene is TRBV19, the J gene TRBJ2-1; 8 nucleotides agree with TRBD2. The CDR3 spans 15 residues. CDR1 LNHDA and CDR2 SQIVND come from the germline V gene (reference sequence). V was pared by 1 base and J by 4 bases, with 3 bases of the junction left unmatched. CDR3 sequence reads: CASSIGTSSYNEQFF. The CDR3 DNA reads as TGTGCCAGTAGTATAGGGACTAGCTCGTACAATGAGCAGTTCTTC.

This clone was counted a single time. The genes are TRBV4-3 and TRBJ2-7, with 12 positions matching TRBD2. V shed 4 bases, J shed 6 bases, and the junction held 19 bases outside the gene matches. The CDR3 is made up of 19 amino acids. CDR1 is LGHNA and CDR2 is YSLEER in the germline V gene. DNA of the CDR3: TGCGCCAGCAGCCCCGCATTACCGAGACTAGCGGGAGCGCGGTCCGAGCAGTACTTC. Protein: CASSPALPRLAGARSEQYF.

J is TRBJ1-2 and V is TRBV28, with 8 bases aligning to TRBD1. CDR1 and CDR2 from the germline V gene are MDHEN and SYDVKM. V trimming: 6 bases; J trimming: 1 base; junction bases outside the gene matches: 4. The CDR3 length is 14 residues. CDR3 amino acids: CASSKTGDNYGYTF. CDR3 DNA sequence: TGTGCCAGCAGCAAGACAGGGGATAACTATGGCTACACCTTC.

V and J are TRBV30 and TRBJ2-5, with D possibly TRBD2 on 5 matching bases. V was trimmed by 4 bases and J by 5 bases, leaving 8 bases between them. The CDR3 is 11 residues long. Per germline, CDR1 GTSNPN and CDR2 SVGIG (reference sequence). CDR3 sequence: CAWTPGETQYF. The CDR3 nucleotides are TGTGCCTGGACCCCGGGGGAGACCCAGTACTTC.

This clone appeared a single time. The chain is built from TRBV10-3 and TRBJ2-2; 14 positions match TRBD2. CDR3 length: 16 residues. Germline-derived CDR1 and CDR2 are ENHRY and SYGVKD. The ends lost 2 bases at V and 7 bases at J; junction bases unmatched: 3. The CDR3 protein is CAISEGLAGGGGELFF. Here the CDR3 DNA reads TGTGCCATCAGTGAGGGACTAGCGGGAGGAGGCGGGGAGCTGTTTTTT.

This clone was recorded only once. V is TRBV7-9 and J is TRBJ1-2; 8 bases align to TRBD1. Germline CDR1 reads SEHNR; CDR2 reads FQNEAQ (reference sequence). The CDR3 loop spans 14 amino acids. Trimming took 5 bases from V and 4 from J; bases not matched to a gene: 6. The CDR3 protein is CASSRDQGAYGYTF. CDR3 nucleotide sequence: TGTGCCAGCAGCCGAGATCAGGGGGCCTATGGCTACACCTTC.

The V gene is TRBV6-5, the J gene TRBJ2-2, with D uncertain. Looked up from germline, CDR1 is MNHEY and CDR2 is SVGAGI. Between the trimmed V and J ends, which lost 10 bases and 4 bases, there was a span of 10 bases. This CDR3 contains 12 residues. CDR3 amino acids: CATSGSTGELFF. The CDR3 DNA sequence: TGTGCCACCTCGGGTTCCACCGGGGAGCTGTTTTTT.

This clone was seen only a few times. The chain has TRBV27 and TRBJ1-4; TRBD1 aligns across 7 bases. The CDR3 totals 14 residues. CDR1 is MNHEY, CDR2 SMNVEV, per germline (reference sequence). Losses at the gene ends were 5 bases for V and 8 bases for J; bases not matched to a gene: 8. DNA for the CDR3: TGTGCCAGCAGTCTACAGGGGATTAGGGAAAAACTGTTTTTT. This encodes CASSLQGIREKLFF.

This clone came up once. The chain recombines TRBV4-3 with TRBJ2-7, with 8 positions matching TRBD2. This CDR3 is built from 16 residues. The V segment lost 0 bases and the J segment 3 bases; nucleotides outside the gene matches: 7. CDR1 LGHNA and CDR2 YSLEER come from the germline V gene. CDR3 in DNA: TGCGCCAGCAGCCAAGACCGAACTCGGGGGGGCTACGAGCAGTACTTC. Its translation: CASSQDRTRGGYEQYF.

The genes are TRBV4-2 and TRBJ2-7; D is unresolved. This CDR3 comprises 15 residues. The V and J ends lost 0 bases and 6 bases respectively, with 15 bases between them. Germline V gene data show CDR1 as LGHNA and CDR2 as YNFKEQ. CDR3 sequence (DNA): TGTGCCAGCAGCCAAGATAGGAGTGTTATTCTCGAGCAGTACTTC. Translation: CASSQDRSVILEQYF.

The chain employs TRBV5-1 and TRBJ2-7, with D possibly matching TRBD1 (5 bases). Trimming pared 3 bases from V and 1 base from J, leaving 11 bases between. The CDR3 runs to 14 residues. In germline, CDR1 is SGHRS, CDR2 YFSETQ. The CDR3 protein is CASSSRTGSYEQYF. In nucleotides, the CDR3 is TGCGCCAGCAGCTCCAGAACAGGTTCCTACGAGCAGTACTTC. The variable domain in full, with the rest retrieved from reference TRBV5-1 and TRBJ2-7, is KAGVTQTPRYLIKTRGQQVTLSCSPISGHRSVSWYQQTPGQGLQFLFEYFSETQRNKGNFPGRFSGRQFSNSRSEMNVSTLELGDSALYLCASSSRTGSYEQYFGPGTRLTVT.

The rearrangement joins TRBV7-9 to TRBJ1-6; D might be TRBD1 (5 bases). V was clipped by 2 bases and J by 8 bases, with 13 bases between them. CDR3 length: 15 residues. CDR1 and CDR2 from the germline V gene are SEHNR and FQNEAQ (reference sequence). This chain's CDR3 is CASSLWQGSDSPLHF. The DNA for the CDR3 is TGTGCCAGCAGCTTATGGCAGGGCTCCGATTCACCCCTCCACTTT.

This chain uses TRBV7-8 with TRBJ1-3; TRBD1 is a possible D gene (6 bases). V was trimmed by 6 bases and J by 4 bases, leaving 19 bases between them. Germline V gene data show CDR1 as SGHVS and CDR2 as FQNEAQ. The CDR3 extends over 16 amino acids. In nucleotides, the CDR3 is TGTGCCAGCAGGCCTATTCGCGCAGGGGCAGGAAACACCATATATTTT. Its protein product is CASRPIRAGAGNTIYF. The full variable domain, with the rest looked up from reference TRBV7-8 and TRBJ1-3, is GAGVSQSPRYKVAKRGQDVALRCDPISGHVSLFWYQQALGQGPEFLTYFQNEAQLDKSGLPSDRFFAERPEGSVSTLKIQRTQQEDSAVYLCASRPIRAGAGNTIYFGEGSWLTVV.

This rearrangement joins TRBV19 to TRBJ1-1; 7 bases are a match to TRBD1. The CDR3 sequence is 14 residues long. V gave up 5 bases and J gave up 4 bases; unmatched junction bases: 7. Germline V gene sequence: CDR1 LNHDA, CDR2 SQIVND (reference sequence). CDR3 sequence reads: CASSLNRGATEAFF. As DNA, the CDR3 is TGTGCCAGTAGTCTAAACAGGGGCGCCACTGAAGCTTTCTTT.

This chain uses TRBV10-1 with TRBJ1-1, with D unresolved. CDR3 length equals 14 residues. Deletions cut 2 bases from V and 1 base from J, with 8 bases between. Per germline, CDR1 WNHNN and CDR2 SYGVQD (reference sequence). The CDR3 spells CASSEQVTNTEAFF. The CDR3 DNA sequence: TGCGCCAGCAGTGAGCAGGTCACGAACACTGAAGCTTTCTTT.

The CDR3 is CASSLTGGGHYSNQPQHF. For the CDR3, the DNA is TGTGCCAGCAGTTTAACGGGAGGCGGGCATTATAGCAATCAGCCCCAGCATTTT. This sequence joins TRBV27 and TRBJ1-5, with unresolved D. The CDR3 runs 18 residues. The germline gives CDR1 MNHEY, CDR2 SMNVEV (reference sequence). Trimming cost V 2 bases and J 0 bases, with 17 bases left between them.

This sequence joins TRBV29-1 and TRBJ1-3, with D tentatively TRBD1 (6 bases). The ends were cut back, 1 base at V and 6 bases at J, with 16 bases in the middle. Germline-derived CDR1 and CDR2 are SQVTM and ANQGSEA. The CDR3 totals 15 residues. DNA for the CDR3: TGCAGCGTTGAAGGAATGTGGCAGGGGTTAAACACCATATATTTT. This gives the protein CSVEGMWQGLNTIYF.

The V gene is TRBV28, the J gene TRBJ2-3, with 12 positions matching TRBD1. This CDR3 is 14 amino acids long. The V gene's germline CDR1 is MDHEN and CDR2 SYDVKM. V lost 6 bases, J lost 6 bases, and 4 bases stayed unmatched. In DNA, the CDR3 is TGTGCCAGCAGGGGGACAGGGGGCGCCGATACGCAGTATTTT. It translates to CASRGTGGADTQYF.